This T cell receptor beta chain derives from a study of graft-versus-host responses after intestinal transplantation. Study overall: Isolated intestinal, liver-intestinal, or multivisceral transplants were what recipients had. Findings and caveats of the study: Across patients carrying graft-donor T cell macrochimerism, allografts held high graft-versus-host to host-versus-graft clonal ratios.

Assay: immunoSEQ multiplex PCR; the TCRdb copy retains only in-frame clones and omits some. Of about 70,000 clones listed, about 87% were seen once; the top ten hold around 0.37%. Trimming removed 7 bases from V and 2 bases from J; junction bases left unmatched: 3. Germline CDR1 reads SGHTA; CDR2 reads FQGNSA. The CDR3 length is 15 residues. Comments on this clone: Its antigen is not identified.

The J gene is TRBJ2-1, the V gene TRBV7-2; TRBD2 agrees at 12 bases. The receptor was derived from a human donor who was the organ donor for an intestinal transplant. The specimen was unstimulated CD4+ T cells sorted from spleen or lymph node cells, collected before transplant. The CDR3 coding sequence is TGTGCCAGCACCCTAGCGGGGGGGCCCTACAATGAGCAGTTCTTC. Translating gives CASTLAGGPYNEQFF.